Following are 13 T cell receptor beta chains from one sample sequenced in a study of CD8+CD57+ T cells in acquired aplastic anemia. The template for TCR beta VDJ and CDR3 sequence profiling was genomic DNA. MiXCR, applied by TCRdb to the reads, yields one record per CDR3 protein. In the table there are 250,000 to 300,000 distinct CDR3 sequences, 45% to 65% of which are singletons. The source material was sorted CD4+, CD8+, or CD8+CD57+ T cells (not recorded which) from PBMCs. Receptors originate from a human donor with severe aplastic anemia or a healthy control (not recorded which).

V gene TRBV2 combines with J gene TRBJ1-6; perhaps TRBD1 as D (6 bases). This CDR3 is 16 amino acids long. Trimming shortened V by 6 bases and J by 0 bases, and 12 bases separated the two germline ends. CDR1 is SNHLY, CDR2 FYNNEI, per germline. The CDR3 nucleotides are TGTGCCAGCAGGAGGACAGAGAGCTCCTATAATTCACCCCTCCACTTT. This sequence encodes CASRRTESSYNSPLHF. The full variable domain, with the rest looked up from reference TRBV2 and TRBJ1-6, is EPEVTQTPSHQVTQMGQEVILRCVPISNHLYFYWYRQILGQKVEFLVSFYNNEISEKSEIFDDQFSVERPDGSNFTLKIRSTKLEDSAMYFCASRRTESSYNSPLHFGNGTRLTVT.

The V call is TRBV20-1, the J call TRBJ2-7; TRBD1 agrees at 7 bases. This CDR3 has 15 residues. V lost 6 bases to trimming and J lost 6 bases; unmatched junction nucleotides: 17. The germline CDR1 and CDR2 sequences are DFQATT and SNEGSKA (reference sequence). CDR3 in amino acids: CSARGSGTASREQYF. The CDR3 DNA reads as TGCAGTGCCAGGGGCTCCGGGACAGCCTCTCGCGAGCAGTACTTC.

The chain has TRBV29-1 and TRBJ2-7; a weak D match, TRBD2 (5 bases). Germline-derived CDR1 and CDR2 are SQVTM and ANQGSEA. With 1 base removed from V and 4 bases from J, the gap between germline ends came to 8 bases. The CDR3 is 12 amino acids. DNA of the CDR3: TGCAGCGTTGAAGGGACTTCGTACGAGCAGTACTTC. It codes for CSVEGTSYEQYF.

The rearrangement links TRBV7-3 to TRBJ2-7; perhaps D is TRBD1 or TRBD2 (5 bases each). The ends were cut back, 6 bases at V and 6 bases at J, with 15 bases in the middle. Germline CDR1 is SGHTA and CDR2 is FQGTGA. The CDR3 is made up of 13 amino acids. The CDR3 region has the DNA TGTGCCAGCAGTGAATCGTTGGGGACCGAGCAGTACTTC. Translated, it gives CASSESLGTEQYF.

This chain uses TRBV10-3 with TRBJ1-1; the D gene is possibly TRBD1 (6 bases). The CDR3 length is 14 residues. V was pared by 6 bases and J by 0 bases, with 11 bases between. CDR1 and CDR2 from the germline V gene are ENHRY and SYGVKD. DNA of the CDR3: TGTGCCATCAGGGACAGAACAGTGAACACTGAAGCTTTCTTT. Translation: CAIRDRTVNTEAFF.

V usage is TRBV7-2 and J usage is TRBJ1-2; D may be TRBD1 (5 bases). This CDR3 has 14 residues. The V end lost 0 bases, the J end lost 5 bases, and 10 bases lay between the germline ends. Germline V gene sequence: CDR1 SGHTA, CDR2 FQGNSA. The CDR3 coding sequence is TGTGCCAGCAGCTTAGCGGCAGGGAAGTATGGCTACACCTTC. Its translation is CASSLAAGKYGYTF.

The chain employs TRBV7-8 and TRBJ2-7; D is undetermined. V lost 5 bases to trimming and J lost 4 bases, with 12 bases between them. This CDR3 has 13 residues. Germline V gene sequence: CDR1 SGHVS, CDR2 FQNEAQ. The CDR3 nucleotides are TGTGCCAGCAGCCGAAAAACTGGGTACGAGCAGTACTTC. Translating gives CASSRKTGYEQYF.

The gene calls are TRBV19 and TRBJ1-1; D gene ambiguous. The V gene lost 4 bases and the J gene lost 1 base, with 7 bases spanning the gap. Germline V gives CDR1 LNHDA, CDR2 SQIVND (reference sequence). The CDR3 totals 13 residues. Here the CDR3 reads CASSTVPNTEAFF. CDR3 sequence (DNA): TGTGCCAGTAGTACCGTCCCGAACACTGAAGCTTTCTTT.

Regarding this clonotype: This sequence may be a read error, since a much larger clone differs from it by one base. The V gene is TRBV6-5, the J gene TRBJ2-1; D assignment may be TRBD1 or TRBD2 (5 bases each). Looked up from germline, CDR1 is MNHEY and CDR2 is SVGAGI. The ends were cut back, 6 bases at V and 11 bases at J, with 20 bases in the middle. The CDR3 runs to 14 residues. CDR3 sequence reads: CASRPMRGVAQQFF. CDR3 sequence (DNA): TGTGCCAGCAGACCAATGAGGGGAGTGGCTCAGCAGTTCTTC.

This clonotype occurred once. This chain links TRBV30 with TRBJ2-1; possible D gene TRBD1, 6 bases. The CDR3 covers 13 residues. Trimming cost V 2 bases and J 10 bases, with 15 bases left between them. Germline V gives CDR1 GTSNPN, CDR2 SVGIG (reference sequence). CDR3 sequence reads: CAWSRGSDREQFF. The CDR3 DNA sequence: TGTGCCTGGAGTAGGGGGTCAGACAGGGAGCAGTTCTTC.

CDR3 in amino acids: CASSQEQGREQYF. Written as DNA, the CDR3 is TGTGCCAGCAGCCAAGAACAGGGGCGCGAGCAGTACTTC. The rearrangement links TRBV7-3 to TRBJ2-7; 7 nucleotides line up with TRBD1. Per germline, CDR1 SGHTA and CDR2 FQGTGA. The CDR3 runs to 13 residues. The V segment lost 5 bases and the J segment 6 bases; nucleotides outside the gene matches: 7.

In nucleotides, the CDR3 is TGTGCCAGCAGCGTTTCATCCGGGACAGGGGGTAACGGGGAGCTGTTTTTT. This encodes CASSVSSGTGGNGELFF. The chain joins TRBV9 to TRBJ2-2; 11 nucleotides line up with TRBD1. The germline V gene has CDR1 SGDLS and CDR2 YYNGEE. CDR3 length equals 17 residues. The V segment lost 2 bases and the J segment 7 bases; nucleotides outside the gene matches: 10.

This clonotype was recorded many times. V gene TRBV6-5 combines with J gene TRBJ1-5; D might be TRBD1 (5 bases). This CDR3 contains 13 residues. From germline, CDR1 is MNHEY and CDR2 SVGAGI. V was pared by 7 bases and J by 3 bases, with 10 bases between. CDR3 bases: TGTGCCAGCACTCGGGGGACCAATCAGCCCCAGCATTTT. Translation: CASTRGTNQPQHF.